This T cell receptor (beta chain) was identified in a study of technical replicates of blood from several donors. CDR1 and CDR2 from the germline V gene are SGHTA and FQGNSA. CDR3 length: 16 amino acids. V shed 5 bases, J shed 1 base, and the junction held 8 bases outside the gene matches. Assay: immunoSEQ multiplex PCR; the TCRdb copy retains only in-frame clones and omits some. The sample holds 68,000 or so clones, around 94% seen once. This clone appeared a single time. The rearrangement joins TRBV7-2 to TRBJ2-3; 8 nucleotides align to TRBD2. This TCR derives from a human donor in good health. The sample comprised T cells isolated from PBMCs. This chain's CDR3 is CASSIYPGRGTDTQYF. CDR3 DNA: TGTGCCAGCAGCATCTACCCCGGGAGGGGCACAGATACGCAGTATTTT.